The TCR beta chain described here comes from a study of T-cell memory formation after mild COVID-19 listed by TCRdb under 2021. A note on the overall study: TCR sequence clusters from the two donors were largely donor specific. Two young, previously healthy adult volunteers made up the cohort, one male and one female. Longitudinal TCRalpha and TCRbeta repertoire sequencing tracked T-cell clones expanding and contracting after mild COVID-19 in two donors.

Trimming costs V 8 bases and J 5 bases, and their ends lie 20 bases apart. The germline V gene specifies SGHRS as CDR1 and YFSETQ as CDR2. The CDR3 starts with the cysteine, ends with the phenylalanine, and has 14 residues. Only the CDR3 portion is preserved as DNA: 42 bases, with reading frame beginning at the first base. Overall results and qualifications from the work: Some responding clones were found in pre-infection memory, which suggests that pre-existing cross-reactive memory T cells took part in the SARS-CoV-2 response. Clones contracting from day 15 to 85 had balanced CD4/CD8 phenotypes, while a second wave expanding from day 15 to 37 was biased towards CD4+. The study covered only a couple of mild cases, and larger cohorts including severe cases with pre-infection samples were considered necessary. Contracting CD4+ clones turned up mainly in the CM and EM memory subsets, whereas EMRA was where CD8+ clones were enriched. SARS-CoV-2 specificity was not confirmed for the second-wave clones peaking on day 37.

This clonotype was seen many times. Which antigen it targets is not known. No per-base quality is available; no much larger clone lies one base away. The instrument was an Illumina NovaSeq 6000. cDNA libraries for TCRalpha and TCRbeta were prepared by 5'RACE using constant-segment primers, with sample barcodes and unique molecular identifiers added. Trizol reagent was used to extract RNA from every sample. Amplification of the libraries took two PCR steps, and the second step added a second sample barcode plus Illumina TruSeq adapters. Sequencing of libraries was performed on an Illumina NovaSeq with 2 x 150 bp paired-end reads. The authors processed their data as follows. Demultiplexing of reads and collapsing into UMI-guided consensus sequences were performed with migec v1.2.7. Using mixcr v2.1.11, UMI consensuses were aligned to TRA and TRB V and J templates and then assembled into clonotypes. A clonotype was counted as expanded or contracted only if both edgeR and NoisET called the change significant, with noise models trained on biological replicates. For edgeR calls, the cutoffs were a false discovery rate-adjusted p below 0.01 and a log2 fold-change threshold of 1. As an exploratory analysis of dynamics, PCA with hierarchical clustering was applied to max-normalized trajectories of the 1000 most abundant clonotypes. The CD4 or CD8 phenotype of responding clones was assigned using the separately sequenced CD4+ and CD8+ repertoires. The public reads were quality trimmed at Q25 with fastp and then assembled into clones with MiXCR by TCRdb, keeping productive beta chains. Rows with a matching CDR3 protein are joined into one entry that keeps the most common DNA and genes. TCRdb, not the authors, supplied the V and J calls. The sample records 270,000 or so distinct CDR3 sequences, approximately 18% of which are singletons. 20% to 25% of the sample belongs to the ten largest clones.

Ficoll-Paque density gradient centrifugation was the method used to isolate PBMCs. The chain was built from TRBV5-1 and TRBJ2-7; a weak D assignment points to TRBD1 (6 bases agree). Specimen: PBMCs or a T cell subset sorted from them (not recorded which). This TCR came from a man aged 18-30 years who had mild COVID-19 (a few samples of this study predate the infection). The sample titles of this study are shuffled in the database, so cell type and time point are left out; the donor was told from shared clones. The nucleotides read TGCGCCAGTCGGAGGTTCCAGGGGAGCCACGAGCAGTACTTC. Its protein product is CASRRFQGSHEQYF.